The next 23 T cell receptor beta chains were all read from a single sample in a study of blood T cell repertoires in COVID-19. Produced via immunoSEQ multiplex PCR; TCRdb's table is partial and in-frame only. Among 250,000 to 300,000 clones, roughly 80% were seen once, and the ten largest hold about 4.6%. The source material was peripheral blood. The source is a man aged 55-75 years who had recovered from COVID-19.

As DNA, the CDR3 is TGCAGCGTAGCCGGACTAGCGGGGGGACCCTACGAGCAGTACTTC. It specifies CSVAGLAGGPYEQYF. The J gene is TRBJ2-7, the V gene TRBV29-1, with 14 bases matching TRBD2. With V trimmed by 6 bases and J by 2 bases, 6 bases remained unmatched. This CDR3 has 15 amino acids. Germline V gene sequence: CDR1 SQVTM, CDR2 ANQGSEA.

CDR3 region: CASSQGTGVADTQYF. In DNA, the CDR3 is TGTGCCAGCAGCCAAGGAACAGGGGTCGCAGATACGCAGTATTTT. The chain combines TRBV3-1 (or the pseudogene TRBV3-2) with TRBJ2-3; 7 bases map to TRBD1. The CDR3 loop spans 15 amino acids. Germline loops: CDR1 LGHDT, CDR2 YNNKEL (reference sequence). The J segment lost 4 bases and the V segment lost 1 base, leaving 5 bases of the junction unmatched.

The V call is TRBV27, the J call TRBJ1-5; 10 bases are a match to TRBD1. Germline CDR1 and CDR2: MNHEY and SMNVEV (reference sequence). This CDR3 is built from 15 residues. V gave up 3 bases and J gave up 5 bases; unmatched junction bases: 4. The CDR3 region is CASSFDRGRDQPQHF. For the CDR3, the DNA is TGTGCCAGCAGTTTCGACAGGGGGCGCGATCAGCCCCAGCATTTT.

This clone is a singleton in its sample. The gene calls are TRBV27 and TRBJ2-5; 7 bases are shared with TRBD1. The germline gives CDR1 MNHEY, CDR2 SMNVEV (reference sequence). The trim removed 1 base at V and 0 bases at J, leaving 2 bases unmatched. The CDR3 loop spans 15 amino acids. CDR3 sequence: CASSLYDRDQETQYF. CDR3 in DNA: TGTGCCAGCAGTTTATATGACAGGGACCAAGAGACCCAGTACTTC.

This clone was counted once. The rearrangement uses TRBV6-5 and TRBJ1-5; D remains ambiguous. The germline V and J ends were trimmed by 6 bases and 3 bases, with 9 bases remaining between them. Germline CDR1 is MNHEY and CDR2 is SVGAGI. This CDR3 has 13 residues. CDR3 protein: CASSLSVNQPQHF. The CDR3 coding sequence is TGTGCCAGCAGCCTCAGTGTCAATCAGCCCCAGCATTTT.

The chain carries TRBV6-6 and TRBJ1-1; D possibly corresponds to TRBD1 (6 bases). V lost 2 bases and J lost 4, with 11 bases in between. The CDR3 has 14 residues. The germline gives CDR1 MNHNY, CDR2 SVGAGI (reference sequence). The CDR3 reads CASSYGGSGTEAFF. DNA of the CDR3: TGTGCCAGCAGTTACGGGGGCAGTGGCACTGAAGCTTTCTTT.

The V gene is TRBV19, the J gene TRBJ2-3; weak D call: TRBD1 (6 bases). Trimming removed 3 bases from V and 0 bases from J, with 13 bases in between. This CDR3 is 16 amino acids long. Germline V gene data show CDR1 as LNHDA and CDR2 as SQIVND (reference sequence). In DNA, the CDR3 is TGTGCCAGTAGTATTATCGGGACACGAAGCACAGATACGCAGTATTTT. Amino acids: CASSIIGTRSTDTQYF.

This chain joins TRBV5-1 and TRBJ2-7, with 10 bases lining up with TRBD2. CDR3 length: 15 residues. The V and J ends lost 1 base and 6 bases, in that order; junction bases with no gene match: 7. From germline, CDR1 is SGHRS and CDR2 YFSETQ. In nucleotides, the CDR3 is TGCGCCAGCAGCTTGACAAGCGGGGGGGCATCCGAGCAGTACTTC. Its protein product is CASSLTSGGASEQYF.

The chain carries TRBV10-3 and TRBJ1-2; D is uncertain. Germline CDR1 is ENHRY and CDR2 is SYGVKD. Trimming stripped 2 bases from V and 4 bases from J, with 14 bases between. The CDR3 extends over 15 amino acids. As DNA, the CDR3 is TGTGCCATCAGTGAGGGTGGCAGTTCAAGCTATGGCTACACCTTC. This translates into CAISEGGSSSYGYTF.

The chain combines TRBV28 with TRBJ1-5; 11 positions match TRBD1. Per germline, CDR1 MDHEN and CDR2 SYDVKM. The junction had 6 bases not matched to a gene; V was cut back by 6 bases and J by 2 bases. The CDR3 has 16 residues. The DNA for the CDR3 is TGTGCCAGCAGCCGTGGGACAGGGGGTGGCAATCAGCCCCAGCATTTT. It translates to CASSRGTGGGNQPQHF.

The chain has TRBV3-1 (or the pseudogene TRBV3-2) and TRBJ2-2, with D perhaps matching TRBD1 (6 bases). Germline CDR1 LGHDT, CDR2 YNNKEL (reference sequence). V dropped 1 base and J dropped 4 bases, with 7 bases sitting between them. There are 14 residues in the CDR3. The CDR3 sequence is CASSQGGGTGELFF. CDR3 coding DNA: TGTGCCAGCAGCCAAGGAGGGGGCACCGGGGAGCTGTTTTTT.

The rearrangement joins TRBV5-8 to TRBJ1-4; 9 bases fit TRBD1. V shed 4 bases, J shed 4 bases, and the junction held 5 bases outside the gene matches. CDR1 SGHTS and CDR2 YDEGEE come from the germline V gene. The CDR3 loop spans 15 amino acids. The CDR3 region is CASSKGQGSNEKLFF. The DNA of the CDR3 is TGTGCCAGCAGCAAAGGACAGGGGAGTAATGAAAAACTGTTTTTT.

V gene TRBV6-5 combines with J gene TRBJ2-5; 9 bases agree with TRBD1. This CDR3 has 14 residues. Germline V gene data show CDR1 as MNHEY and CDR2 as SVGAGI. The junction had 5 bases not matched to a gene; V was cut back by 5 bases and J by 4 bases. The CDR3 nucleotides read TGTGCCAGCAGTCCAGGACAGGGGAGAGAGACCCAGTACTTC. Its protein is CASSPGQGRETQYF.

V and J are TRBV3-1 (or the pseudogene TRBV3-2) and TRBJ1-5; TRBD1 aligns across 12 bases. This CDR3 is 15 amino acids long. With V trimmed by 5 bases and J by 4 bases, 3 bases remained unmatched. The V gene's germline CDR1 is LGHDT and CDR2 YNNKEL (reference sequence). The DNA for the CDR3 is TGTGCCAGCAGCAAGGGACAGGGGGCAAATCAGCCCCAGCATTTT. This gives the protein CASSKGQGANQPQHF.

The sample holds a few counts of this clone. V and J are TRBV3-1 (or the pseudogene TRBV3-2) and TRBJ2-3; 9 bases fit TRBD2. The CDR3 loop spans 14 amino acids. V lost 4 bases, J lost 11 bases, and 10 bases stayed unmatched. Germline CDR1 reads LGHDT; CDR2 reads YNNKEL (reference sequence). The CDR3 region has the DNA TGTGCCAGCAGCCTCGGACTAGCGAGCGTAGAGCAGTATTTT. Translated, it gives CASSLGLASVEQYF.

The rearrangement uses TRBV5-1 and TRBJ2-7, with D tentatively TRBD2 (5 bases). V lost 4 bases and J 2 bases, leaving 10 bases between the germline ends. Germline CDR1 is SGHRS and CDR2 is YFSETQ. This CDR3 is built from 13 residues. DNA for the CDR3: TGCGCCAGCAGCCATCCGGGGACCTACGAGCAGTACTTC. It translates to CASSHPGTYEQYF.

The J gene is TRBJ1-2, the V gene TRBV27, with TRBD1 as a possible D gene (5 bases). Trimming took off 5 bases at V and 4 bases at J, with 14 bases between the two ends. CDR3 size: 14 residues. Per germline, CDR1 MNHEY and CDR2 SMNVEV (reference sequence). The CDR3 sequence: CASSGRGRGYGYTF. The CDR3 DNA sequence: TGTGCCAGCAGTGGGCGCGGTAGGGGCTATGGCTACACCTTC.

The V and J genes are TRBV5-1 and TRBJ2-7; TRBD2 aligns across 10 bases. The J segment lost 4 bases and the V segment lost 0 bases, leaving 4 bases of the junction unmatched. The CDR3 runs 15 residues. The germline CDR1 and CDR2 sequences are SGHRS and YFSETQ. CDR3 region: CASSLELAGGYEQYF. CDR3 nucleotides: TGCGCCAGCAGCTTGGAATTAGCGGGAGGTTACGAGCAGTACTTC.

This sequence joins TRBV28 and TRBJ2-7, with 11 bases aligning to TRBD1. Germline values: CDR1 MDHEN, CDR2 SYDVKM. The CDR3 loop spans 15 amino acids. V lost 6 bases and J lost 5; bases outside the gene matches: 9. Here the CDR3 DNA reads TGTGCCAGCAGATCGGACAGGGGGCCGGGGAACGAGCAGTACTTC. Its translation: CASRSDRGPGNEQYF.

V is TRBV5-1 and J is TRBJ1-1; no firm D call. The CDR3 loop spans 14 amino acids. Germline V gives CDR1 SGHRS, CDR2 YFSETQ. Trimming shortened V by 1 base and J by 2 bases, and 9 bases separated the two germline ends. CDR3 protein: CASSLSSENTEAFF. The CDR3 DNA reads TGCGCCAGCAGCTTGAGCTCCGAAAACACTGAAGCTTTCTTT. The variable domain in full, completed from reference TRBV5-1 and TRBJ1-1, reads KAGVTQTPRYLIKTRGQQVTLSCSPISGHRSVSWYQQTPGQGLQFLFEYFSETQRNKGNFPGRFSGRQFSNSRSEMNVSTLELGDSALYLCASSLSSENTEAFFGQGTRLTVV.

The genes are TRBV5-1 and TRBJ2-1; no definite D call. V was pared by 2 bases and J by 9 bases, with 15 bases between. The CDR3 covers 14 residues. CDR1 SGHRS and CDR2 YFSETQ come from the germline V gene. CDR3 sequence reads: CASSLGYPSGEQFF. CDR3 nucleotide sequence: TGCGCCAGCAGCTTAGGCTACCCATCGGGTGAGCAGTTCTTC.

V usage is TRBV10-3 and J usage is TRBJ2-7; TRBD1 agrees at 10 bases. V gave up 5 bases and J gave up 4 bases; unmatched junction bases: 8. CDR3 length equals 15 residues. Germline CDR1 and CDR2: ENHRY and SYGVKD. As DNA, the CDR3 is TGTGCCATCAGTAGACAGGGGGCCGCAGCTTACGAGCAGTACTTC. It yields the protein CAISRQGAAAYEQYF.

In this sample, this clone turned up once. The chain couples TRBV7-9 to TRBJ2-1; 9 bases align to TRBD2. The V gene's germline CDR1 is SEHNR and CDR2 FQNEAQ (reference sequence). The J segment lost 4 bases and the V segment lost 5 bases, leaving 9 bases of the junction unmatched. This CDR3 is built from 16 residues. The CDR3 here is CASSKLAGGPYNEQFF. The CDR3 bases are TGTGCCAGCAGCAAATTGGCGGGAGGGCCGTACAATGAGCAGTTCTTC. The complete variable domain, with remaining parts taken from reference TRBV7-9 and TRBJ2-1, reads DTGVSQNPRHKITKRGQNVTFRCDPISEHNRLYWYRQTLGQGPEFLTYFQNEAQLEKSRLLSDRFSAERPKGSFSTLEIQRTEQGDSAMYLCASSKLAGGPYNEQFFGPGTRLTVL.